One and the same sample provided the 19 T cell receptor beta chains below, sequenced in a study of preoperative IRX-2 immunotherapy in early breast cancer. Sequenced by immunoSEQ multiplex PCR; TCRdb stores in-frame clones only, minus some. The table lists approximately 98,000 clones, roughly 88% of them singletons. Treatment reported: preoperative locoregional IRX-2 cytokine immunotherapy. Sequenced here: tumor tissue, sampled after IRX-2 immunotherapy. These TCRs come from a human donor with breast cancer.

CDR3 coding DNA: TGTGCCAGCAGTTACAATCCCACCGGGACGGATGAAGCTTTCTTT. Translated: CASSYNPTGTDEAFF. The genes are TRBV6-9 and TRBJ1-1; tentatively, D is TRBD1 (5 bases). The CDR3 covers 15 residues. Germline V lookup: CDR1 MNHGY, CDR2 SVAAGI. The ends were cut back, 3 bases at V and 7 bases at J, with 18 bases in the middle.

The gene calls are TRBV29-1 and TRBJ2-7; 10 positions agree with TRBD1. J was trimmed by 5 bases and V by 6 bases; bases with no gene match: 7. Germline CDR1 and CDR2: SQVTM and ANQGSEA. CDR3 size: 13 residues. In nucleotides, the CDR3 is TGCAGCGTGGGGGGACAGGGGTTCCACGAGCAGTACTTC. It codes for CSVGGQGFHEQYF.

The V gene is TRBV14, the J gene TRBJ1-2; possible D gene TRBD1, 5 bases. Trimming removed 0 bases at V and 5 bases at J, with 13 bases between. Germline V gene sequence: CDR1 SGHDN, CDR2 FVKESK. The CDR3 loop spans 15 amino acids. CDR3 loop: CASSQDMAGIYGYTF. The CDR3 region has the DNA TGTGCCAGCAGCCAAGATATGGCAGGGATTTATGGCTACACCTTC.

The chain employs TRBV30 and TRBJ1-5; D may be TRBD1 (5 bases). This CDR3 has 13 residues. Germline assignment: CDR1 GTSNPN and CDR2 SVGIG (reference sequence). Trimming took off 2 bases at V and 5 bases at J, with 10 bases between the two ends. The CDR3 reads CAWSPGGDQPQHF. The CDR3 DNA follows: TGTGCCTGGAGTCCTGGAGGGGATCAGCCCCAGCATTTT.

The chain carries TRBV19 and TRBJ2-2; 10 nucleotides agree with TRBD2. Germline V lookup: CDR1 LNHDA, CDR2 SQIVND (reference sequence). There are 17 residues in the CDR3. V dropped 3 bases and J dropped 5; count of bases not matched to a gene: 9. This chain's CDR3 is CASSMKAGGPRTGELFF. The CDR3 nucleotides read TGTGCCAGTAGTATGAAAGCGGGGGGGCCAAGAACCGGGGAGCTGTTTTTT. Full variable domain (missing parts from reference TRBV19 and TRBJ2-2): DGGITQSPKYLFRKEGQNVTLSCEQNLNHDAMYWYRQDPGQGLRLIYYSQIVNDFQKGDIAEGYSVSREKKESFPLTVTSAQKNPTAFYLCASSMKAGGPRTGELFFGEGSRLTVL.

This clone was seen just once. The V and J genes are TRBV6-8 and TRBJ1-1, with D possibly being TRBD1 (6 bases). CDR1 is MNHGY and CDR2 is SAAAGT in the germline V gene. Trimming cost V 2 bases and J 4 bases, with 8 bases left between them. This CDR3 contains 13 residues. The CDR3 region has the DNA TGTGCCAGCAGTTACCAGGGGTTCACTGAAGCTTTCTTT. Translation: CASSYQGFTEAFF.

CDR3 sequence (DNA): TGTGCCAGCAGTTCCTTGATTTACGAGCAGTACTTC. Encoded protein: CASSSLIYEQYF. This chain joins TRBV28 and TRBJ2-7; D not certain. The CDR3 consists of 12 residues. Trimming shortened V by 4 bases and J by 4 bases, and 8 bases separated the two germline ends. CDR1 and CDR2 (germline): MDHEN, SYDVKM.

The rearrangement links TRBV29-1 to TRBJ2-6, with D maybe TRBD1 (5 bases). This CDR3 has 14 residues. Germline assignment: CDR1 SQVTM and CDR2 ANQGSEA. V dropped 4 bases and J dropped 2 bases, with 9 bases sitting between them. CDR3 DNA sequence: TGCAGCGTTGGTCAAGGGGCTGGGGCCAACGTCCTGACTTTC. As protein: CSVGQGAGANVLTF.

This chain uses TRBV6-8 with TRBJ2-5; D is possibly TRBD1 (6 bases). The CDR3 loop spans 13 amino acids. V was pared by 6 bases and J by 4 bases, with 12 bases between. Looked up from germline, CDR1 is MNHGY and CDR2 is SAAAGT. CDR3 loop: CASSAGEGETQYF. CDR3 DNA sequence: TGTGCCAGCAGCGCAGGGGAAGGAGAGACCCAGTACTTC.

The chain links TRBV29-1 to TRBJ1-2, with a tentative D call TRBD1 (5 bases). V gave up 5 bases and J gave up 4 bases, with 11 bases separating them. The CDR3 runs 12 residues. The germline V gene encodes CDR1 SQVTM and CDR2 ANQGSEA. CDR3 in amino acids: CSVSKGIYGYTF. The CDR3 coding sequence is TGCAGCGTTTCTAAGGGGATCTATGGCTACACCTTC.

The chain couples TRBV18 to TRBJ2-7, with 7 bases matching TRBD1. The J segment lost 3 bases and the V segment lost 3 bases, leaving 2 bases of the junction unmatched. In germline, CDR1 is KGHSH, CDR2 LQKENI. This CDR3 contains 13 residues. The CDR3 reads CASSPPGGYEQYF. CDR3 DNA: TGTGCCAGCTCACCCCCAGGGGGCTACGAGCAGTACTTC.

The chain employs TRBV19 and TRBJ1-2; D is unresolved. The length of the CDR3 is 13 residues. Trimming left V 5 bases short and J 8 bases short, with 15 bases between. CDR1 is LNHDA and CDR2 is SQIVND in the germline V gene (reference sequence). The DNA for the CDR3 is TGTGCCAGTAGTCAGCGGGCATTCGTAGGCTACACCTTC. This encodes CASSQRAFVGYTF.

The rearrangement joins TRBV19 to TRBJ1-2; TRBD1 is a possible D gene (5 bases). Between the trimmed V and J ends, which lost 5 bases and 8 bases, there was a span of 15 bases. The CDR3 runs 13 residues. In germline, CDR1 is LNHDA, CDR2 SQIVND (reference sequence). In DNA form, the CDR3 reads TGTGCCAGTAGTCCCCGACAGTCGTGGGGCTACACCTTC. Its protein is CASSPRQSWGYTF.

This chain links TRBV6-8 with TRBJ1-1, with D possibly being TRBD1 (6 bases). This CDR3 has 16 amino acids. Germline-derived CDR1 and CDR2 are MNHGY and SAAAGT. Trimming pared 7 bases from V and 0 bases from J, leaving 18 bases between. The CDR3: CASTRTGGPMNTEAFF. The CDR3 DNA is TGTGCCAGCACCAGAACTGGGGGCCCAATGAACACTGAAGCTTTCTTT.

The CDR3 nucleotides are TGCGCCAGCAGCTCGGGACAGAAAAACACTGAAGCTTTCTTT. It yields the protein CASSSGQKNTEAFF. The chain couples TRBV5-1 to TRBJ1-1; 7 nucleotides agree with TRBD1. After removal of 3 bases from V and 2 bases from J, the junction contained 4 bases not matched to a gene. CDR3 length: 14 amino acids. CDR1 SGHRS and CDR2 YFSETQ come from the germline V gene.

V gene TRBV10-2 combines with J gene TRBJ1-3; D is uncertain. CDR3 length equals 14 residues. V lost 0 bases, J lost 1 base, and 4 bases lay in between. Germline lookup yields CDR1 WSHSY and CDR2 SAAADI. The CDR3: CASSESGSGNTIYF. CDR3 in DNA: TGCGCCAGCAGTGAGTCAGGATCTGGAAACACCATATATTTT.

This clone was observed once. This chain connects TRBV14 to TRBJ2-3, with D perhaps TRBD1 (7 bases). The germline V gene encodes CDR1 SGHDN and CDR2 FVKESK. The CDR3 loop spans 13 amino acids. Trimming stripped 4 bases from V and 5 bases from J, with 10 bases between. This CDR3 reads CASSLQGGDTQYF. CDR3 bases: TGTGCCAGCAGCCTGCAGGGGGGAGATACGCAGTATTTT. The entire variable domain, with the rest obtained from reference TRBV14 and TRBJ2-3, is as follows: EAGVTQFPSHSVIEKGQTVTLRCDPISGHDNLYWYRRVMGKEIKFLLHFVKESKQDESGMPNNRFLAERTGGTYSTLKVQPAELEDSGVYFCASSLQGGDTQYFGPGTRLTVL.

The V gene is TRBV19, the J gene TRBJ1-1; D uncertain. Germline CDR1 reads LNHDA; CDR2 reads SQIVND (reference sequence). This CDR3 region has 12 residues. Trimming removed 5 bases at V and 6 bases at J, with 10 bases between. CDR3 in DNA: TGTGCCAGTAGTCCCGTGGGCCCTGAAGCTTTCTTT. It translates to CASSPVGPEAFF.

This chain connects TRBV6-8 to TRBJ2-7; a possible D gene is TRBD2 (6 bases). V was cut by 0 bases and J by 2 bases, with 11 bases left in between. The germline V gene has CDR1 MNHGY and CDR2 SAAAGT. The CDR3 is 15 residues long. CDR3 loop: CASSYSSGPTYEQYF. In DNA form, the CDR3 reads TGTGCCAGCAGTTACTCTAGCGGACCTACCTACGAGCAGTACTTC.